This is a list of T cell receptor beta chains from one sample in a study of shared clonotypes between healthy human individuals. Clones were read by immunoSEQ multiplex PCR, and TCRdb kept only the in-frame ones, dropping some. The repertoire includes hundreds of thousands of clones, just over 75% of them detected once, and around 13% sits in the top ten. The sample was PBMCs. The receptors come from a woman aged 40-49 years in good health. Some clones in this sample may be carry-over from other donors' samples. The CDR3 runs from the conserved cysteine through the conserved F or W. Fields, in order: CDR3 DNA, CDR3 protein, J gene, V gene, clone size, D gene. A D gene is named only where the DNA matches it firmly. Rows give clone size only sometimes, using once, few, many, or a class for an expanded clone.

TGTGCCAGCTCACCAACAGGAGGGGGGCGGGTCAACGAGCAGTACTTC,CASSPTGGGRVNEQYF,TRBJ2-7,TRBV18,NA,NA
TGCGCCAGCAGCCCGTTGGGGGTCACCGGGGAGCTGTTTTTT,CASSPLGVTGELFF,TRBJ2-2,TRBV5-1,NA,NA
TGCGCCAGCAGCCTGGGGACAGGACTCCCAGATACGCAGTATTTT,CASSLGTGLPDTQYF,TRBJ2-3,TRBV5-1,once,TRBD1
TGTGCCAGTAGTATAGGCCTACGCACAGATACGCAGTATTTT,CASSIGLRTDTQYF,TRBJ2-3,TRBV19,NA,NA
TGTGCCACTAGGCAAAATGAAAAACTGTTTTTT,CATRQNEKLFF,TRBJ1-4,TRBV15,NA,NA
TGCGCCAGCAGCGCCCGACAGGGAACTAACTATGGCTACACCTTC,CASSARQGTNYGYTF,TRBJ1-2,TRBV5-1,NA,TRBD1
TGTGCCACCAGCAGACGGGACAGGGAGAGCTACACCTTC,CATSRRDRESYTF,TRBJ1-2,TRBV15,NA,TRBD1
TGCAGCGTGGGGAGGGCGGAGGTTAACACTGAAGCTTTCTTT,CSVGRAEVNTEAFF,TRBJ1-1,TRBV29-1,few,NA
TGTGCCAGCAGCCTGGCGGACACAATAGCCAAAAACATTCAGTACTTC,CASSLADTIAKNIQYF,TRBJ2-4,TRBV21-1,NA,NA
TGCGCCAGCAGTGTGACAGGGGGCTCGAACACTGAAGCTTTCTTT,CASSVTGGSNTEAFF,TRBJ1-1,TRBV10-1,NA,TRBD1
TGTGCCTGGAGTTCTTTGAGAACTAGCGGGAGATCGAAAGAGACCCAGTACTTC,CAWSSLRTSGRSKETQYF,TRBJ2-5,TRBV30,few,TRBD2
TGCGCCAGCAGCTCGCTTGGTGATGAAAAACTGTTTTTT,CASSSLGDEKLFF,TRBJ1-4,TRBV5-1,NA,NA
TGTGCCAGCAGCTTAGTTCGAAGTAGCAATCAGCCCCAGCATTTT,CASSLVRSSNQPQHF,TRBJ1-5,TRBV7-2,NA,NA
TGTGCCAGCAGTTTCCGAGCGGGAGGACTGAATGAGCAGTTCTTC,CASSFRAGGLNEQFF,TRBJ2-1,TRBV28,NA,TRBD2
TGTGCCAGCAGCAAAGTACGGGGACAGATTCAGCCCCTCCACTTT,CASSKVRGQIQPLHF,TRBJ1-6,TRBV11-2,NA,TRBD1
TGCGCCAGCAGTTGGATCTCCGACAATGAGCAGTTCTTC,CASSWISDNEQFF,TRBJ2-1,TRBV5-1,NA,NA
TGTGCCAGCTCACGAGGGGAGGCTGGGGCCAACGTCCTGACTTTC,CASSRGEAGANVLTF,TRBJ2-6,TRBV18,NA,NA
TGTGCCAGCAGTTTTCGAGGGAACTCTGGAAACACCATATATTTT,CASSFRGNSGNTIYF,TRBJ1-3,TRBV27,few,NA
TGCGCCAGCAGCCAAGTACGACCCGTCAGCGGACAGAGGTTTTGGGAGCAGTACTTC,CASSQVRPVSGQRFWEQYF,TRBJ2-7,TRBV4-1,many,NA
TGCGCCAGCAGCGACAGCTCTGGAAACACCATATATTTT,CASSDSSGNTIYF,TRBJ1-3,TRBV5-1,NA,NA
TGCAGCGTAGTCTTTTCTGGACAGGGCAACGAGCAGTACTTC,CSVVFSGQGNEQYF,TRBJ2-7,TRBV29-1,NA,TRBD1
TGTGCCAGCAGCTCTTCCGGGCAGGGCACTGAAGCTTTCTTT,CASSSSGQGTEAFF,TRBJ1-1,TRBV7-2,NA,NA
TGTGCCAGTAGTATCAGTGATAGCAATCAGCCCCAGCATTTT,CASSISDSNQPQHF,TRBJ1-5,TRBV19,NA,NA